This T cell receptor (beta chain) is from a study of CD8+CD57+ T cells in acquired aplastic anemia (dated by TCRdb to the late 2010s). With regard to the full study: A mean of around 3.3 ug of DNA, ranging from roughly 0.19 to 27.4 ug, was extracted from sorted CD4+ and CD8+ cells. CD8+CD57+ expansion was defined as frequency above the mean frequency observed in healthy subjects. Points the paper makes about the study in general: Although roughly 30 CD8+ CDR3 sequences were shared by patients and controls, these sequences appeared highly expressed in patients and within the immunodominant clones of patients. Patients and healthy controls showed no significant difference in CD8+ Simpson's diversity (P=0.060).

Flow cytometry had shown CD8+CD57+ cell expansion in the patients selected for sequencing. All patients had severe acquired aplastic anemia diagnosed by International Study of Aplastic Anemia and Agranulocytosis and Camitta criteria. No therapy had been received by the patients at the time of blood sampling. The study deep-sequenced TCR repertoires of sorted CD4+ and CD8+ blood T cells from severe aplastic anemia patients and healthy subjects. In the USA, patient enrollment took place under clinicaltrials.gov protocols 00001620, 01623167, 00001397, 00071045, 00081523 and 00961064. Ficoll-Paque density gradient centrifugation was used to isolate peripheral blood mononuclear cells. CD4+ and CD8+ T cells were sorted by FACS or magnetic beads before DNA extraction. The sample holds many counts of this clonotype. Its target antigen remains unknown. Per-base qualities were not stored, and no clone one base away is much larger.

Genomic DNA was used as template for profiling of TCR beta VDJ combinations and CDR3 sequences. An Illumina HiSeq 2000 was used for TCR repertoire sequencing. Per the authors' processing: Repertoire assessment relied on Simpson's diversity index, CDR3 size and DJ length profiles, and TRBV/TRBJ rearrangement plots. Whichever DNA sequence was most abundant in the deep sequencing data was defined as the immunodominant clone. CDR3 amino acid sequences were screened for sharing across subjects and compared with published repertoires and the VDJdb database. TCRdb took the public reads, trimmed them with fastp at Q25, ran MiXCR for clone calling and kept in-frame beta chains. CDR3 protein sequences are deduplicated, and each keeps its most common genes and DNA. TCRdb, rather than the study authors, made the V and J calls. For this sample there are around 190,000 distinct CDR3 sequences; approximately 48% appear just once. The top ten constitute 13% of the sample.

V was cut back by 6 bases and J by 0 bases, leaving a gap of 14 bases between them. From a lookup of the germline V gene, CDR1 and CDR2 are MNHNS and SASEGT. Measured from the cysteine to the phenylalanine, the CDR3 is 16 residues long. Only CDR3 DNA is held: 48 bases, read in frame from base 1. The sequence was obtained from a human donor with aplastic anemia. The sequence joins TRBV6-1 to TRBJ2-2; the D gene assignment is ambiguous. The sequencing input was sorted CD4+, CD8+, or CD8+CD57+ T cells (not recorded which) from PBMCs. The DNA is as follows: TGTGCCAGCAGCCCCCAAGGCCCAACGAACACCGGGGAGCTGTTTTTT. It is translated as CASSPQGPTNTGELFF.